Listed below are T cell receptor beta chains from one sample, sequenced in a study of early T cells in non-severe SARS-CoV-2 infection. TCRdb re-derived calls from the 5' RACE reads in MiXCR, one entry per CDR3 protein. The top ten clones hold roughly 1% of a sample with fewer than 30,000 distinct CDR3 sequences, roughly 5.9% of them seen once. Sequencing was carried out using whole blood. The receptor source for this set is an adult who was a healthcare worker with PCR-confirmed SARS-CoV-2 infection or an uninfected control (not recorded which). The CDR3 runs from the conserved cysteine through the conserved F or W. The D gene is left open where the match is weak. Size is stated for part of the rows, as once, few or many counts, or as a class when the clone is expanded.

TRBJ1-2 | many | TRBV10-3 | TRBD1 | CAISQGQNYGYTF | TGTGCCATCAGCCAGGGACAGAACTATGGCTACACCTTC
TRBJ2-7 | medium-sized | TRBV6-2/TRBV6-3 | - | CASSPDSLYEQYF | TGTGCCAGCAGCCCCGACAGTCTCTACGAGCAGTACTTC
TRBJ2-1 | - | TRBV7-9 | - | CASRRSEVSYNEQFF | TGTGCCAGCAGACGTAGCGAGGTGTCCTACAATGAGCAGTTCTTC
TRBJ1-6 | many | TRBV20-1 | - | CSARVLGGALSPLHF | TGCAGTGCTAGAGTCCTCGGGGGGGCTCTTTCACCCCTCCACTTT
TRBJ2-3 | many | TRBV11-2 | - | CASSYGVTDTQYF | TGTGCCAGCAGCTACGGAGTTACAGATACGCAGTATTTT
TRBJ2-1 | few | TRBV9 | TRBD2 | CASSPGTSGWGSYNEQFF | TGTGCCAGCAGCCCCGGGACTAGCGGGTGGGGCTCCTACAATGAGCAGTTCTTC
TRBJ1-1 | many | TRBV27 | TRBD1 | CASSLSHRDRETEAFF | TGTGCCAGCAGTTTATCCCACCGGGACAGGGAAACTGAAGCTTTCTTT
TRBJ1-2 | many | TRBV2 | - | CASNEGENYGYTF | TGTGCCAGCAATGAGGGGGAGAACTATGGCTACACCTTC
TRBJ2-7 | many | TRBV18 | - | CASSRGTRQYPEQYF | TGTGCCAGCTCACGGGGGACCCGCCAATATCCCGAGCAGTACTTC
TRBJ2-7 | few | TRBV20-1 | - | CSARRWGAAYEQYF | TGCAGTGCTAGGCGCTGGGGGGCAGCCTACGAGCAGTACTTC
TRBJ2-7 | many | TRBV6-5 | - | CASRSGKSYEQYF | TGTGCCAGCAGGTCGGGGAAATCCTACGAGCAGTACTTC
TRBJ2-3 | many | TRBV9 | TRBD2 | CASSVVASGSGTDTQYF | TGTGCCAGCAGCGTAGTCGCTAGCGGGAGTGGCACAGATACGCAGTATTTT
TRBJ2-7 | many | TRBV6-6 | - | CASSYSAHSTAYEQYF | TGTGCCAGCAGTTACTCTGCCCACTCGACCGCCTACGAGCAGTACTTC
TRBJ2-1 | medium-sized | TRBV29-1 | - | CSVRGYNEQFF | TGCAGCGTTCGGGGGTACAATGAGCAGTTCTTC
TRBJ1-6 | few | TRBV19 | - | CASSVNRDDNSPLHF | TGTGCCAGTAGCGTCAACAGGGACGATAATTCACCCCTCCACTTT
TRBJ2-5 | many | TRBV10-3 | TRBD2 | CAISEQTSDQETQYF | TGTGCCATCAGTGAGCAAACTAGCGATCAAGAGACCCAGTACTTC
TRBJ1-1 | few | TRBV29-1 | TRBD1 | CSVVNTGTGEAFF | TGCAGCGTTGTGAATACTGGGACAGGAGAAGCTTTCTTT
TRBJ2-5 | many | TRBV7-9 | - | CASSLAGPQETQYF | TGTGCCAGCAGCTTAGCAGGCCCACAAGAGACCCAGTACTTC
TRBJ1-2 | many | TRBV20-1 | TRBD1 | CSAPTGGYYGYTF | TGCAGTGCGCCGACAGGGGGTTACTATGGCTACACCTTC
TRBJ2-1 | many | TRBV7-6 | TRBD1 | CASSSRDRGNEQFF | TGTGCCAGCAGCTCCCGGGACAGGGGCAATGAGCAGTTCTTC
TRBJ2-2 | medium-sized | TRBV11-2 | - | CASSLWGQRTNTGELFF | TGTGCCAGCAGCTTGTGGGGGCAGAGAACGAACACCGGGGAGCTGTTTTTT
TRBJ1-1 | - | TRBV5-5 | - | CASSFLSGRRGAFF | TGTGCCAGCAGCTTCCTGTCGGGCCGGCGTGGGGCTTTCTTT
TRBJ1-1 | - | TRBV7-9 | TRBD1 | CASSSDGYRGETEAFF | TGTGCCAGCAGCTCCGACGGTTACAGGGGAGAGACTGAAGCTTTCTTT
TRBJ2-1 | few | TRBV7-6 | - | CASSSPGRSNEQFF | TGTGCCAGCAGCTCCCCGGGCCGTTCCAATGAGCAGTTCTTC
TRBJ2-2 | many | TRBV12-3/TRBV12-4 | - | CASSFDTGELFF | TGTGCCAGCAGTTTCGACACCGGGGAGCTGTTTTTT
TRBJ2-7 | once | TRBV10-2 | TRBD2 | CASGLADTGYRYEQYF | TGCGCCAGCGGACTAGCGGATACTGGATACCGCTACGAGCAGTACTTC
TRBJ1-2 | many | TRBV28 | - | CASSLLGYGYTF | TGTGCCAGCAGTTTGTTGGGATATGGCTACACCTTC
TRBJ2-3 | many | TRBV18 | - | CASSPIAATDTQYF | TGTGCCAGCTCACCAATAGCGGCCACAGATACGCAGTATTTT
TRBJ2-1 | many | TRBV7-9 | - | CASSSVLSSSYNEQFF | TGTGCCAGCAGCTCGGTACTGAGTAGCTCCTACAATGAGCAGTTCTTC
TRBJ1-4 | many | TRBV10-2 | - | CASYSQDNEKLFF | TGCGCCAGCTATAGCCAGGATAATGAAAAACTGTTTTTT
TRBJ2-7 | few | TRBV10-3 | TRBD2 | CAISDPESGRIYEQYF | TGTGCCATCAGTGACCCCGAGAGCGGGAGAATATACGAGCAGTACTTC
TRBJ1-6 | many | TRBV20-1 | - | CSASLAGRNSPLHF | TGCAGTGCTAGTCTGGCAGGGAGGAATTCACCCCTCCACTTT
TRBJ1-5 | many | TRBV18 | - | CASSRTGKSNQPQHF | TGTGCCAGCTCACGCACCGGGAAGAGCAATCAGCCCCAGCATTTT
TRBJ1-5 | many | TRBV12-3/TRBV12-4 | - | CASSQDTYQPQHF | TGTGCCAGCAGTCAGGACACCTATCAGCCCCAGCATTTT
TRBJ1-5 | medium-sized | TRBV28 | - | CASSLGGGNQPQHF | TGTGCCAGCAGTTTGGGGGGAGGCAATCAGCCCCAGCATTTT
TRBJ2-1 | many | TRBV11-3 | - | CASSFDSRAIEQFF | TGTGCCAGCAGCTTTGACAGCAGAGCAATAGAGCAGTTCTTC
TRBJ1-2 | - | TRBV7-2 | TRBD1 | CASSFDREDGYTF | TGTGCCAGCAGCTTCGACAGGGAAGATGGCTACACCTTC
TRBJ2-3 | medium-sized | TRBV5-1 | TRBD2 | CASSLDSGRPTDTQYF | TGCGCCAGCAGCTTGGATAGCGGGAGGCCCACAGATACGCAGTATTTT
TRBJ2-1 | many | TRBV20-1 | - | CSALRNEQFF | TGCAGTGCTTTACGTAATGAGCAGTTCTTC